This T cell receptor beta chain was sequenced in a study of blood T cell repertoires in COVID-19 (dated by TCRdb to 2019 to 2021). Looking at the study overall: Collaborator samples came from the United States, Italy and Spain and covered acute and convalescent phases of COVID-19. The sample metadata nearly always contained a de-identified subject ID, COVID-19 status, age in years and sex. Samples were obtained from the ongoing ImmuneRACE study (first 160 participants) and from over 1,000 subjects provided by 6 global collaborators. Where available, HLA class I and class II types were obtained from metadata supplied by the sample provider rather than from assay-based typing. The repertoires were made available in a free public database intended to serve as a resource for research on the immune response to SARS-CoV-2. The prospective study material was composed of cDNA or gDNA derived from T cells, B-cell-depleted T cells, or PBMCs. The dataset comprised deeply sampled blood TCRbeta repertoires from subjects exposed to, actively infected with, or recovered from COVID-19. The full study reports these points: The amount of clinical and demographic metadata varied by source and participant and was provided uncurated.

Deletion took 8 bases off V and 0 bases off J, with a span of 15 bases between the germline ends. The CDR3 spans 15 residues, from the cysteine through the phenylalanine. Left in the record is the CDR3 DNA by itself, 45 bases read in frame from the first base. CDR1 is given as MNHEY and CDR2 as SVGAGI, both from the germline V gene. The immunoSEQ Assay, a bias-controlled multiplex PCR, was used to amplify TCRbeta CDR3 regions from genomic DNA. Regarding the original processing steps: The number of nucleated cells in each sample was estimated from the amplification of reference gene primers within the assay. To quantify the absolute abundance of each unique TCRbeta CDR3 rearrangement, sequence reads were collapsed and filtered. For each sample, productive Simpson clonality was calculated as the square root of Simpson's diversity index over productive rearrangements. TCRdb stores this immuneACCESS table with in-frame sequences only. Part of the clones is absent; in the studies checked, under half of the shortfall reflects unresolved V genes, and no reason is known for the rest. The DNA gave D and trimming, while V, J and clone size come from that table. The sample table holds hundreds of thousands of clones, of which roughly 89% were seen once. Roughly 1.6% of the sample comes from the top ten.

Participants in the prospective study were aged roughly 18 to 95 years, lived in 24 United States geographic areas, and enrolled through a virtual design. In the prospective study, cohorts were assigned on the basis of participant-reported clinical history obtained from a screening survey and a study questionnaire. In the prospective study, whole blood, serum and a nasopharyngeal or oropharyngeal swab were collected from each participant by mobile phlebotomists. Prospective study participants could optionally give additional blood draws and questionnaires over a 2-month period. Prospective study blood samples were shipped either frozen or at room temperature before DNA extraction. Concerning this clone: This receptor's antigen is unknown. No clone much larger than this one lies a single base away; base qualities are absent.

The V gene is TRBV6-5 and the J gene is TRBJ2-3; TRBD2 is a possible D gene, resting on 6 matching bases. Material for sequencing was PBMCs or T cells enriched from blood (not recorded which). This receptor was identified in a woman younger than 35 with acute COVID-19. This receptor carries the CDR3 CASSPPGLSTDTQYF. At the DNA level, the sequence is TGTGCCAGCTCCCCCCCGGGACTCAGCACAGATACGCAGTATTTT.